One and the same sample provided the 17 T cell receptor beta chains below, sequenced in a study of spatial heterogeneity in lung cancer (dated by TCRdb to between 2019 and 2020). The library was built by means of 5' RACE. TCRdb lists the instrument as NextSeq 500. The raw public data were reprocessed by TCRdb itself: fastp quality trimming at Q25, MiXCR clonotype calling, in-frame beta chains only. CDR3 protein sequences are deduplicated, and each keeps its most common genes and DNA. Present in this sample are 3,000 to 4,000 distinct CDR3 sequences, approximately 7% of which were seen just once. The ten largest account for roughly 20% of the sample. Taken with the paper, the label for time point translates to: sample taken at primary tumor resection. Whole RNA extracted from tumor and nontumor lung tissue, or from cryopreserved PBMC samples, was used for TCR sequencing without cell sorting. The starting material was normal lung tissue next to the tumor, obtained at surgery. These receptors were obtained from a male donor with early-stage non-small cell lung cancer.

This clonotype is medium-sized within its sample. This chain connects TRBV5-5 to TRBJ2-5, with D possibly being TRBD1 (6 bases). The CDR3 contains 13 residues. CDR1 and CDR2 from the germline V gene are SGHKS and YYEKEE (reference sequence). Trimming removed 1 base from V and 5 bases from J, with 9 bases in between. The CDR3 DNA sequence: TGTGCCAGCAGCTTGACAGGGAGTGAGACCCAGTACTTC. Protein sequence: CASSLTGSETQYF.

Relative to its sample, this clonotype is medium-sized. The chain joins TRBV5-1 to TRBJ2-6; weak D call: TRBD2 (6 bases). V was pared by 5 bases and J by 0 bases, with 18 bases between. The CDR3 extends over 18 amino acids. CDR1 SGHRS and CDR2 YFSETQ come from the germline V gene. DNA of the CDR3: TGCGCCAGCAGATTGCGCGGGACGGAGGACTCTGGGGCCAACGTCCTGACTTTC. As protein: CASRLRGTEDSGANVLTF.

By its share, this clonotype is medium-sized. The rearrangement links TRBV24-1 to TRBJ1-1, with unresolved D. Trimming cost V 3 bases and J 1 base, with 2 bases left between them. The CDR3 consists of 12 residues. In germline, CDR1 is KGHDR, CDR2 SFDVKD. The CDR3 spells CATSDPNTEAFF. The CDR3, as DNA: TGTGCCACCAGTGATCCGAACACTGAAGCTTTCTTT.

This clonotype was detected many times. CDR3 residues: CASSLEPGQPQHF. CDR3 nucleotides: TGCGCCAGCAGCTTGGAGCCGGGACAGCCCCAGCATTTT. This rearrangement joins TRBV5-1 to TRBJ1-5; D is unclear. Germline CDR1 and CDR2: SGHRS and YFSETQ. Trimming removed 0 bases from V and 7 bases from J, with 8 bases in between. This CDR3 is built from 13 residues.

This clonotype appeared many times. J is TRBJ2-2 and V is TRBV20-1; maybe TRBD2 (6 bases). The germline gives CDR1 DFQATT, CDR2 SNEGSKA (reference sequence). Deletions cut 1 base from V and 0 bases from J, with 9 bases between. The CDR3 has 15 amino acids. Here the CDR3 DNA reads TGCAGTGCTAGAGGTGGAGGGTCGAACACCGGGGAGCTGTTTTTT. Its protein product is CSARGGGSNTGELFF.

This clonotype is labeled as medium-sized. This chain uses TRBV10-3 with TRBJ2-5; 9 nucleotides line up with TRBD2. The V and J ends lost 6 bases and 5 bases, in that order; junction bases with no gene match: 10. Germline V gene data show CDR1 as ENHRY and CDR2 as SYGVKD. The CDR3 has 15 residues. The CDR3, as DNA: TGTGCCATCAGGGGCACGCGGGAGGGCCGGGAGACCCAGTACTTC. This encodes CAIRGTREGRETQYF.

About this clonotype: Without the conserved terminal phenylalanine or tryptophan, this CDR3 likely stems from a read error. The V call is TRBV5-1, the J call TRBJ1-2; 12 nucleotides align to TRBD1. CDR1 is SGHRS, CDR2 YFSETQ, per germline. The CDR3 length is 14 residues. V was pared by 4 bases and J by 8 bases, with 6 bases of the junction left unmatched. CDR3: CASSPGTGGLGYTC. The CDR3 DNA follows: TGCGCCAGCAGCCCCGGGACAGGGGGCCTCGGCTACACCTGT.

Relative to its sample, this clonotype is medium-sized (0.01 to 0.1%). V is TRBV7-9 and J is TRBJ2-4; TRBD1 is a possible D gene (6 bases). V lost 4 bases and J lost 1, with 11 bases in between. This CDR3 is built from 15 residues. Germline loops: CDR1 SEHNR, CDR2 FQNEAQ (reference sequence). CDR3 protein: CASSSTGDAKNIQYF. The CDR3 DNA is TGTGCCAGCAGCTCGACAGGCGACGCCAAAAACATTCAGTACTTC.

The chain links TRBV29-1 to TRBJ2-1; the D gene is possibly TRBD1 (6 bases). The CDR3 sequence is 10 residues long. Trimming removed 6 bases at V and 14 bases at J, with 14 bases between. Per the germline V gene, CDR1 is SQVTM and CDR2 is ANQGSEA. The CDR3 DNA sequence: TGCAGCGTGGATACAGGGCTGGAGTTCTTC. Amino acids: CSVDTGLEFF.

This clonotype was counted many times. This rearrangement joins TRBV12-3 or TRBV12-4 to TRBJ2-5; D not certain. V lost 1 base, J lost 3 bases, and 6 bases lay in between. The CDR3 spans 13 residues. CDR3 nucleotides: TGTGCCAGCAGTTTAGGACTTGAAGAGACCCAGTACTTC. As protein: CASSLGLEETQYF.

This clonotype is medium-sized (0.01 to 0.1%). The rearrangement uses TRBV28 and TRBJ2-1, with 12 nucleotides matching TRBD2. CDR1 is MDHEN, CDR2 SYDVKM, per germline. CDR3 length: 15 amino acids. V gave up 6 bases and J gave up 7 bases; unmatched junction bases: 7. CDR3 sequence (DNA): TGTGCCAGCAGGCCTACTAGCGGGGGGCAGAATGAGCAGTTCTTC. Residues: CASRPTSGGQNEQFF.

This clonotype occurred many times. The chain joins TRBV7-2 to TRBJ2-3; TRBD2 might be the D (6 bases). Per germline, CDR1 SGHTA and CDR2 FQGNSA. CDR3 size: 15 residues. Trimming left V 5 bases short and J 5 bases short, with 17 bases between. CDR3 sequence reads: CASSPQSRAGDTQYF. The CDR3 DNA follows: TGTGCCAGCAGCCCACAGTCCCGAGCGGGAGATACGCAGTATTTT.

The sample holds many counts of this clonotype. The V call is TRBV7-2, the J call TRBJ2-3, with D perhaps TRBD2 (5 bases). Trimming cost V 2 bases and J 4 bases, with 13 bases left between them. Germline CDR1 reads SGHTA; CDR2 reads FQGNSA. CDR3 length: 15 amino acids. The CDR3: CASSLFGQRADTQYF. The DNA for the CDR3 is TGTGCCAGCAGCTTATTTGGGCAGAGGGCAGATACGCAGTATTTT.

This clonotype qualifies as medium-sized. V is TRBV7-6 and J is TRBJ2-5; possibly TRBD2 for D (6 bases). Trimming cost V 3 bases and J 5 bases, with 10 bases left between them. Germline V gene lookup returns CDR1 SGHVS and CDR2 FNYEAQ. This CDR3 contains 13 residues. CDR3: CASSLTRGETQYF. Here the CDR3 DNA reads TGTGCCAGCAGCTTGACTAGAGGGGAGACCCAGTACTTC. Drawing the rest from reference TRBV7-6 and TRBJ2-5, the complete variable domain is GAGVSQSPRYKVTKRGQDVALRCDPISGHVSLYWYRQALGQGPEFLTYFNYEAQQDKSGLPNDRFSAERPEGSISTLTIQRTEQRDSAMYRCASSLTRGETQYFGPGTRLLVL.

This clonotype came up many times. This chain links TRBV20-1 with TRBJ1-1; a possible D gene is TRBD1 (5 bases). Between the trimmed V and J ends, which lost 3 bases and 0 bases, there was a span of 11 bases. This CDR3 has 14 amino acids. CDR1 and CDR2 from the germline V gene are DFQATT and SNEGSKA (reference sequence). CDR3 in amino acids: CSASTGGLNTEAFF. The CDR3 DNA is TGCAGTGCTAGTACCGGGGGTCTGAACACTGAAGCTTTCTTT.

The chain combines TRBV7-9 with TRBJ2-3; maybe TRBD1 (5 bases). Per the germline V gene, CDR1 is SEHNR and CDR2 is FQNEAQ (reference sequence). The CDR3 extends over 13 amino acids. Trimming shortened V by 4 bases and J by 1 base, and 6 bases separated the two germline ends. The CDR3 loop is CASSSGRTDTQYF. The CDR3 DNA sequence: TGTGCCAGCAGCTCAGGGCGCACAGATACGCAGTATTTT.

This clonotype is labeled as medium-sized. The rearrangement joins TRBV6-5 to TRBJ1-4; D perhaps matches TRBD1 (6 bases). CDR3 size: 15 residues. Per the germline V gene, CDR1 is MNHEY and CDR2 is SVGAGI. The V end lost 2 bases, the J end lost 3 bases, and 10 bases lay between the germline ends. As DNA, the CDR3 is TGTGCCAGCAGTTACGAGAGGGGGGCTAATGAAAAACTGTTTTTT. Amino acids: CASSYERGANEKLFF.